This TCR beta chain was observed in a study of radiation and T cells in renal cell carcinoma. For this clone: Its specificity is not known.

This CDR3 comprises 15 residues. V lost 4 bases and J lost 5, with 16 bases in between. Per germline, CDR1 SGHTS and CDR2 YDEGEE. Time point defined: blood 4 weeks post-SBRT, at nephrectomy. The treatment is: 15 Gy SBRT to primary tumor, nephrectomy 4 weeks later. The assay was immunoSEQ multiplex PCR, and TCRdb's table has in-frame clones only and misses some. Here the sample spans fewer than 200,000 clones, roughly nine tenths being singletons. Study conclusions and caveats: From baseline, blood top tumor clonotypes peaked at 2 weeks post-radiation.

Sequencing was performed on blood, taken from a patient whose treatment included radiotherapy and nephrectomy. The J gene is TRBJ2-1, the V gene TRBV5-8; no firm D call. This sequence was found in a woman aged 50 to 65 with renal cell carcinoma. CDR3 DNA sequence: TGTGCCAGCAGCCGGAGCTTAGCCTACGACAATGAGCAGTTCTTC. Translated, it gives CASSRSLAYDNEQFF.